The T cell receptor (beta chain) described here comes from a study of OX40 agonist ivuxolimab in advanced cancers. The overall study: Three patients, one with hepatocellular carcinoma and two with cutaneous melanoma, achieved partial responses. Findings and caveats of the study: There were, on average, more expanded clones in CD8+ T cells than in CD4+. Partial responders dosed at 0.1-3.0 mg/kg displayed clonal expansion ranking among the lowest. At doses 0.1 to 3.0 mg/kg, CD4+ and CD8+ clones expanded.

Germline-derived CDR1 and CDR2 are MNHNS and SASEGT. V lost 2 bases to trimming and J lost 2 bases, with 10 bases between them. The CDR3 length is 15 residues. Concerning this clone itself: The antigen is unknown. No conserved phenylalanine or tryptophan is present at the end of the CDR3, so a read error is the likely explanation.

Profiled with immunoSEQ multiplex PCR; TCRdb holds only in-frame clones, not every one. Found here are around 100,000 clones, roughly 95% of them singletons; the top ten hold 2%. The gene calls are TRBV6-1 and TRBJ1-5; D gene uncertain. This sequence was found in an adult with an advanced solid tumor such as melanoma, head and neck, liver or kidney cancer. Sequenced here: CD4+ or CD8+ T cells sorted from blood, sampled in a trial of the OX40 agonist ivuxolimab. The CDR3: CASSELAIGNQPQHS. For the CDR3, the DNA is TGTGCCAGCAGTGAACTAGCGATCGGCAATCAGCCCCAGCATTCT.